This T cell receptor (beta chain) was identified in a study of CD8+CD57+ T cells in acquired aplastic anemia. The V gene's germline CDR1 is MRHNA and CDR2 SNTAGT. Trimming cost V 4 bases and J 3 bases, with 3 bases left between them. The CDR3 runs to 12 residues. Template material for TCR beta VDJ and CDR3 profiling consisted of genomic DNA. TCRdb called the reads again in MiXCR, with one record for every CDR3 protein. The sample has some 150,000 distinct CDR3 sequences, about 64% seen once. Patients who underwent sequencing had shown CD8+CD57+ cell expansion by flow cytometry. This clonotype was detected only a few times.

The sample was sorted CD4+, CD8+, or CD8+CD57+ T cells (not recorded which) from PBMCs. The sequence was obtained from a human donor with aplastic anemia. V gene TRBV6-4 combines with J gene TRBJ2-2; D is unclear. CDR3 protein: CASSGDTGELFF. The DNA of the CDR3 is TGTGCCAGCAGTGGGGACACCGGGGAGCTGTTTTTT.